The 8 T cell receptor beta chains below were found in one sample sequenced in a study of blood T cell repertoires in COVID-19. TCRdb's copy holds only in-frame clones and misses some; the assay was immunoSEQ multiplex PCR. Of roughly 100,000 clones in the sample, around 81% were seen once. Sequencing used peripheral blood. The receptor source for this set is a woman aged 70-85 years with acute or convalescent COVID-19.

The chain joins TRBV5-6 to TRBJ2-1; 9 bases agree with TRBD1. CDR1 SGHDT and CDR2 YYEEEE come from the germline V gene. Trimming cost V 2 bases and J 4 bases; bases outside gene matches: 1. The CDR3 is made up of 14 amino acids. CDR3 residues: CASSFGTGYNEQFF. The CDR3 nucleotides are TGTGCCAGCAGCTTTGGGACAGGGTACAATGAGCAGTTCTTC.

The chain combines TRBV18 with TRBJ1-3; D not certain. The CDR3 is 14 amino acids. Germline values: CDR1 KGHSH, CDR2 LQKENI. V gave up 4 bases and J gave up 0 bases, with 7 bases separating them. CDR3 in amino acids: CASSLAGSGNTIYF. CDR3 in DNA: TGTGCCAGCTCACTTGCGGGCTCTGGAAACACCATATATTTT.

The gene calls are TRBV7-2 and TRBJ2-7; weak D call: TRBD2 (6 bases). CDR1 and CDR2 (germline): SGHTA, FQGNSA. V was trimmed by 1 base and J by 3 bases, leaving 10 bases between them. The CDR3 consists of 14 residues. The CDR3 sequence is CASSLGRDNYEQYF. The CDR3 region has the DNA TGTGCCAGCAGCTTAGGGAGGGATAACTACGAGCAGTACTTC.

This clone was seen more than once but under ten times. V is TRBV6-5 and J is TRBJ1-3; 8 positions match TRBD1. Germline trimming cut 5 bases from V and 2 bases from J; bases unmatched to any gene: 5. From germline, CDR1 is MNHEY and CDR2 SVGAGI. The CDR3 length is 15 residues. DNA of the CDR3: TGTGCCAGCAGTCCTGGACAGGGTACTGGAAACACCATATATTTT. Amino acids: CASSPGQGTGNTIYF.

In this sample, this clone turned up a few times. This chain links TRBV6-2 or TRBV6-3 with TRBJ2-2; TRBD2 aligns across 9 bases. The CDR3 is 15 amino acids. V dropped 6 bases and J dropped 1; count of bases not matched to a gene: 3. Germline V gives CDR1 MNHEY, CDR2 SVGEGT. In DNA form, the CDR3 reads TGTGCCAGCAGACCTAGCGGGAAGAACACCGGGGAGCTGTTTTTT. The encoded protein is CASRPSGKNTGELFF.

The CDR3 DNA is TGTGCCAGCAGCAAAGATAGGGACAGAAGCAATCAGCCCCAGCATTTT. It codes for CASSKDRDRSNQPQHF. This chain connects TRBV21-1 to TRBJ1-5; TRBD1 reflects the table's D call only, with no check against the DNA. TRBV21-1 is an annotated pseudogene. The CDR3 runs to 16 residues.

The gene calls are TRBV11-2 and TRBJ1-1; unclear D gene. The CDR3 length is 13 residues. Germline V gene sequence: CDR1 SGHAT, CDR2 FQNNGV. Trimming removed 5 bases at V and 3 bases at J, with 10 bases between. In DNA form, the CDR3 reads TGTGCCAGCAGCCCCGGGGTATACACTGAAGCTTTCTTT. Translated, it gives CASSPGVYTEAFF.

The J gene is TRBJ1-4, the V gene TRBV29-1; D is perhaps TRBD1 (5 bases). With 7 bases removed from V and 8 bases from J, the gap between germline ends came to 17 bases. Germline CDR1 is SQVTM and CDR2 is ANQGSEA. CDR3 size: 13 residues. The CDR3 loop reads CSAGRGGSEKLFF. CDR3 DNA: TGCAGCGCCGGGAGGGGAGGAAGCGAAAAACTGTTTTTT. Full variable domain (outside the CDR3, taken from reference TRBV29-1 and TRBJ1-4): SAVISQKPSRDICQRGTSLTIQCQVDSQVTMMFWYRQQPGQSLTLIATANQGSEATYESGFVIDKFPISRPNLTFSTLTVSNMSPEDSSIYLCSAGRGGSEKLFFGSGTQLSVL.